The T cell receptor beta chain under discussion was sequenced for a study of cytomegalovirus exposure and HLA in healthy donors. Study findings and constraints: When analyzed later, the rates of TCR association showed variation by HLA locus, with DRB1 the most and HLA-C the fewest.

The PCR employed 60 Vbeta primers together with 13 Jbeta primers. Assay: immunoSEQ multiplex PCR; the TCRdb copy retains only in-frame clones and omits some. The sample lists 150,000 to 200,000 clones, around 80% occurring once. This clone was counted a few times. What it binds is not known. Sequencing was carried out using PBMCs. The sequence derives from a man aged 40-49 years in good health and CMV-seronegative.

The CDR3 nucleotides read TGCGCCAGCAGCTTGGTACAGTTCAAGGATGGCTACACCTTC. Translated, it gives CASSLVQFKDGYTF. The V and J genes are TRBV5-1 and TRBJ1-2; D uncertain. The CDR3 spans 14 residues. V lost 0 bases and J lost 6, with 12 bases in between. Germline values: CDR1 SGHRS, CDR2 YFSETQ.